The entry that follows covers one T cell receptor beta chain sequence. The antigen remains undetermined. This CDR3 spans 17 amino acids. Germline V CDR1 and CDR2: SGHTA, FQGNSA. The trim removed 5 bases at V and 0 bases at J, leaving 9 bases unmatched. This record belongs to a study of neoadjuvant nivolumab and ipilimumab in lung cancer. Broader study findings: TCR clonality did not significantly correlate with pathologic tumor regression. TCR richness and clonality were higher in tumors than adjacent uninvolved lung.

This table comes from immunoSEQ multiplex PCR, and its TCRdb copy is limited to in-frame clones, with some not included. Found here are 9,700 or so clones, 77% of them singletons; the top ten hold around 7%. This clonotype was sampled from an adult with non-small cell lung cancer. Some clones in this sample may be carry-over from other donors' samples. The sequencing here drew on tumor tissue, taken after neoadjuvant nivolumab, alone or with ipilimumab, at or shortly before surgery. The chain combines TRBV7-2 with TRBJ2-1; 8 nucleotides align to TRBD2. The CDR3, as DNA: TGTGCCAGCAGCCTGACGACTAGCGCCTACTCCTACAATGAGCAGTTCTTC. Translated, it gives CASSLTTSAYSYNEQFF.